Here is one T cell receptor beta chain with its context. The authors reverse transcribed roughly 0.5 to 1 ug RNA with random hexamers. MiXCR, applied by TCRdb to the immunoSEQ multiplex PCR reads, yields one record per CDR3 protein. The sample comprises 180,000 or so distinct CDR3 sequences, more than 90% of which are singletons, and 0.11% to 0.15% rests with the top ten. The source of the sample is a study of CD8 T cells in Susac syndrome. The ends lost 1 base at V and 1 base at J; junction bases unmatched: 9. This CDR3 contains 17 residues. The germline V gene has CDR1 LNHNV and CDR2 YYDKDF (reference sequence).

The source is a human donor in good health. The V and J genes are TRBV15 and TRBJ1-2; 7 nucleotides agree with TRBD1. Material for sequencing was CD4+ T cells from PBMCs. DNA for the CDR3: TGTGCCACCAGCAGAGCCGGGGACAGCAAATTTAACTATGGCTACACCTTC. This sequence encodes CATSRAGDSKFNYGYTF.